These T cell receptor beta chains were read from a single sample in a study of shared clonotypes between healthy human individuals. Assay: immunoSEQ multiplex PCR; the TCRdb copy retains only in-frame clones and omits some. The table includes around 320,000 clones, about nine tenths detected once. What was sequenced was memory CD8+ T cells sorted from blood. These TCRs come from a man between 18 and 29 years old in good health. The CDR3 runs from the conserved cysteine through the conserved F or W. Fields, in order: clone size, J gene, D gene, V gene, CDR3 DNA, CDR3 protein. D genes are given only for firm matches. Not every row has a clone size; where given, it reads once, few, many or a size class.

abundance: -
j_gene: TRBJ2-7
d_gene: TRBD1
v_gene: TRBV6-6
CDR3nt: TGTGCCAGCAGCCGGACAGGGTGGTTTGGCGAGCAGTACTTC
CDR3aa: CASSRTGWFGEQYF

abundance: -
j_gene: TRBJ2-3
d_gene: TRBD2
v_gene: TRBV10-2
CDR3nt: TGCGCCAGCAGTGACCTTCCGGGACTAGCGGGTTATAGCGGTGGTGCAGATACGCAGTATTTT
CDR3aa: CASSDLPGLAGYSGGADTQYF

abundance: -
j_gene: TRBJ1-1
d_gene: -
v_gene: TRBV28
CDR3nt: TGTGCCAGCAGTTTAACAGGGAACACTGAAGCTTTCTTT
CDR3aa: CASSLTGNTEAFF

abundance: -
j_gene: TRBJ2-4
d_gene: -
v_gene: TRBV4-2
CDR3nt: TGTGCCAGCAGCCAGGTGAGCGGATACCAAACAAACATTCAGTACTTC
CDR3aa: CASSQVSGYQTNIQYF

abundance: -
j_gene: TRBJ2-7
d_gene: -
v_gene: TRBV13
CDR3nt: TGTGCCAGCAGCTCCCGACAGTACGAGCAGTACTTC
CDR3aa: CASSSRQYEQYF

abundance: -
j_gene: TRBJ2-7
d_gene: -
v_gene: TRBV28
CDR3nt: TGTGCCAGCAGACCTGGGGCCCAGGGTGGGGCCTACGAGCAGTACTTC
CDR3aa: CASRPGAQGGAYEQYF

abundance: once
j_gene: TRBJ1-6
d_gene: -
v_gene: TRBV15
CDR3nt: TGTGCCACCAAGAGCTCCTATAATTCACCCCTCCACTTT
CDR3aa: CATKSSYNSPLHF

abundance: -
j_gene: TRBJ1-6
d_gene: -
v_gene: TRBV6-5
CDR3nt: TGTGCCAGCAGTTACTCGATTGGTTACGGTTCACCCCTCCACTTT
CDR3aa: CASSYSIGYGSPLHF

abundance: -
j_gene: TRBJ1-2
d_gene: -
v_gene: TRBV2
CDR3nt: TGTGCCAGCAGTGACTCTCAAGGAGGGAAGGTTAGCTATGGCTACACCTTC
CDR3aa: CASSDSQGGKVSYGYTF

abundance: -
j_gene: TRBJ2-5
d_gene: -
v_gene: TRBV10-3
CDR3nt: TGTGCCATCAGTGAGTCCTCGGGAACCCAAGAGACCCAGTACTTC
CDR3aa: CAISESSGTQETQYF

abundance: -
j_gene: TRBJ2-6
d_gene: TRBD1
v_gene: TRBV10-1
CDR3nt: TGCGCCAGCAGTCCGGGACAGGGGGCCAACGTCCTGACTTTC
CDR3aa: CASSPGQGANVLTF

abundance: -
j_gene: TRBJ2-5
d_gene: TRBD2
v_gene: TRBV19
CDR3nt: TGTGCCACCCCCAAACTCTGCGGGAGGGCCACGGAGACCCAGTACTTC
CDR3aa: CATPKLCGRATETQYF

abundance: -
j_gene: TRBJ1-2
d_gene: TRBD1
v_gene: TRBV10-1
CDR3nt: TGCGCCAGCAGCCCTAACAGGGGGCTCGGCTATGGCTACACCTTC
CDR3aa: CASSPNRGLGYGYTF

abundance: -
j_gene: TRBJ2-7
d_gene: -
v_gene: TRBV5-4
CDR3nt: TGTGCCAGCAGCTTGGGGGGGCCCCTTCCCTACGAGCAGTACTTC
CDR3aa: CASSLGGPLPYEQYF

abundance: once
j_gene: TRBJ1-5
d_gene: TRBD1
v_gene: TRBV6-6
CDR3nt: TGTGCCAGCACCAGCGACAGGGGTTACAATCAGCCCCAGCATTTT
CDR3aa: CASTSDRGYNQPQHF

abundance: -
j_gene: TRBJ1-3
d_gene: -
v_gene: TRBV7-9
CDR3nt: TGTGCCAGTGGACCGAGCCTCCTTTCTGGAAACACCATATATTTT
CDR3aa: CASGPSLLSGNTIYF

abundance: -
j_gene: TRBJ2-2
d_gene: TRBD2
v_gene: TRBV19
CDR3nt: TGTGCCAGTAGTATACAGGGAGGGTCCGGGGAGCTGTTTTTT
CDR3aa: CASSIQGGSGELFF

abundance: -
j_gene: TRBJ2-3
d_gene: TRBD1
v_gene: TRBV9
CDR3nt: TGTGCCAGCGGGCTCTGGGGACAGAGCACAGATACGCAGTATTTT
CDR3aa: CASGLWGQSTDTQYF

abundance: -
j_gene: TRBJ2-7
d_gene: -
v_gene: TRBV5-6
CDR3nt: TGTGCCAGCAGCTCAATCAGCGGCCTAGAATCCTACGAGCAGTACTTC
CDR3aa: CASSSISGLESYEQYF

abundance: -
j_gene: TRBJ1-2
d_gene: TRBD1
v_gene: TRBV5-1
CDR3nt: TGCGCCAGCAGCTTGGGGACCGGGACAGCCTATGGCTACACCTTC
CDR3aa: CASSLGTGTAYGYTF

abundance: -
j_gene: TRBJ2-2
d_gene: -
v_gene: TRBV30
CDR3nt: TGTGCCTGGAGTGTACCCAGGCTCAACACCGGGGAGCTGTTTTTT
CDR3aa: CAWSVPRLNTGELFF

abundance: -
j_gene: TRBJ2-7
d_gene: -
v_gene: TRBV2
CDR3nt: TGTGCCAGCAGTGAATTAAGGGGCTTCTCCTACGAGCAGTACTTC
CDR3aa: CASSELRGFSYEQYF

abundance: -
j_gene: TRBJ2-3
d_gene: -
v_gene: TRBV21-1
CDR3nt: TGTGCCAGCAGCAAAGGACTAGCGGGGACCTACACAGATACGCAGTATTTT
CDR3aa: CASSKGLAGTYTDTQYF

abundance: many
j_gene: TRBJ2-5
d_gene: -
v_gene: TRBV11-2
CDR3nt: TGTGCCAGCAGCTTTCAGGGACGATGGGTAGAGACCCAGTACTTC
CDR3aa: CASSFQGRWVETQYF

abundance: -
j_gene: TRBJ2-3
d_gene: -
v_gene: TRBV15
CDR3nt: TGTGCCACCAGCAGAGTAACTAGCACAGATACGCAGTATTTT
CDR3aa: CATSRVTSTDTQYF

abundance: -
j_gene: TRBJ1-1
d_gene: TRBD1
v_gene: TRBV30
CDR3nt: TGTGCCTGGGACCCGGGACAGGGGGCTTCTGAAGCTTTCTTT
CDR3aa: CAWDPGQGASEAFF

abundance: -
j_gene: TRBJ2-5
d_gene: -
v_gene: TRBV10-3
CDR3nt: TGTGCCATCAGTGAGCCGGAAGGTCAGTCAGAGACCCAGTACTTC
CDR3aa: CAISEPEGQSETQYF

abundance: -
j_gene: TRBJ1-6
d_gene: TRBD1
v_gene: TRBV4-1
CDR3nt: TGCGCCAGCAGCCGCAAAGGACAGGCCCTAGGGCCCCTCCACTTT
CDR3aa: CASSRKGQALGPLHF

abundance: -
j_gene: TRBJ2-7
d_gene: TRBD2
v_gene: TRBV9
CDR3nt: TGTGCCAGCAGCCCCTGGATAGCGGGTTCTACCTACGAGCAGTACTTC
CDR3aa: CASSPWIAGSTYEQYF

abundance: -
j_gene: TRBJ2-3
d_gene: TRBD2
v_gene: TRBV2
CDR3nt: TGTGCCAGCAGGACTAGCGGGAGGAGTGGCACAGATACGCAGTATTTT
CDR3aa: CASRTSGRSGTDTQYF

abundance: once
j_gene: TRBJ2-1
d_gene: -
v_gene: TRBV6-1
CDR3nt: TGTGCCAGCAGTGAAGGAGAAGGCTTGGGCAATGAGCAGTTCTTC
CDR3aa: CASSEGEGLGNEQFF

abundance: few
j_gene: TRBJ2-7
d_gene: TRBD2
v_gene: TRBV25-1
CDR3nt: TGTGCCAGCAGTGATAGCGGGAGGGGGGGCTACGAGCAGTACTTC
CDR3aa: CASSDSGRGGYEQYF

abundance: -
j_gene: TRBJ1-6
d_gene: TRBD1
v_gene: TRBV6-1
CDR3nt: TGTGCCAGCAGTGAAGGGACAGGGGTTTTACCCCTCCACTTT
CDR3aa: CASSEGTGVLPLHF

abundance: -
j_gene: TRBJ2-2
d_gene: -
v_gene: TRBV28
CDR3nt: TGTGCCAGCAGTCCCAGCGACAGGTATCCGAACACCGGGGAGCTGTTTTTT
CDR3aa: CASSPSDRYPNTGELFF

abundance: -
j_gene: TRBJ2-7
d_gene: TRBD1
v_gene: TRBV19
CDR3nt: TGTGCCAGTAGTTCGGGGACAGGGTCCTACGAGCAGTACTTC
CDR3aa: CASSSGTGSYEQYF

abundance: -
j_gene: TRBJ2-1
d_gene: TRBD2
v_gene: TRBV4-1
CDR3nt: TGCGCCAGCAGCCATAGCGGGGTAGGCGACAATGAGCAGTTCTTC
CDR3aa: CASSHSGVGDNEQFF

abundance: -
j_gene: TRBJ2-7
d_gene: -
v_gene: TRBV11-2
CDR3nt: TGTGCCAGCAGCCCCGACAGGACTTCCTACGAGCAGTACTTC
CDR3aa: CASSPDRTSYEQYF

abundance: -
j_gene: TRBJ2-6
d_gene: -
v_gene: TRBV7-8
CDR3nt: TGTGCCAGCACCATAGATAGGAGCTCTGGGGCCAACGTCCTGACTTTC
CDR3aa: CASTIDRSSGANVLTF

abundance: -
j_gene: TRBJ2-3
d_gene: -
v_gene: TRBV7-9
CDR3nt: TGTGCCAGCAGCCCACCAAGAGGTGGCTCAGGCACAGATACGCAGTATTTT
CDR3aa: CASSPPRGGSGTDTQYF

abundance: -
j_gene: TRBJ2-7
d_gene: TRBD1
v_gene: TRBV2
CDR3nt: TGTGCCAGCAGTGGATGGACAGGTGATTCCTTTAGCTCCTACGAGCAGTACTTC
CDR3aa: CASSGWTGDSFSSYEQYF

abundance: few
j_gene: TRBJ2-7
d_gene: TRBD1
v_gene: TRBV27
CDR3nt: TGTGCCAGTTCGGGACAGGGGACTTACGAGCAGTACTTC
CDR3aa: CASSGQGTYEQYF

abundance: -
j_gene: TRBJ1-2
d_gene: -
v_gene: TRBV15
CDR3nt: TGTGCCACCAGCAGCGGGGCAGGAGGATCCAACTATGGCTACACCTTC
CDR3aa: CATSSGAGGSNYGYTF

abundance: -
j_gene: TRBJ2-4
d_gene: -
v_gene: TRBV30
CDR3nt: TGTGCCTGGAGTTTAGCCAAAAACATTCAGTACTTC
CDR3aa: CAWSLAKNIQYF

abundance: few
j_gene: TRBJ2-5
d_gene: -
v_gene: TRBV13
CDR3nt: TGTGCCAGCAGCTTAGGTTCCCCAACCGGTACCCAGTACTTC
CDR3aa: CASSLGSPTGTQYF

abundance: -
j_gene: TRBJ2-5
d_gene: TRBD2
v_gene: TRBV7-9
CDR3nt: TGTGCCAGCAGCTTAGTCATAGCGGGGGGACAAGAGACCCAGTACTTC
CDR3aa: CASSLVIAGGQETQYF

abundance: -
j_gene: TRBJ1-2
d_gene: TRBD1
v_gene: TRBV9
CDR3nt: TGTGCCAGCAGCCCCCGGCAGGGGGCCTCCCCTAACTATGGCTACACCTTC
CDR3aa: CASSPRQGASPNYGYTF

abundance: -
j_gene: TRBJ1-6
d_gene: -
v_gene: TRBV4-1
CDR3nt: TGCGCCAGCAGCCACGCACAGGGAAGTAATTCACCCCTCCACTTT
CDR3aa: CASSHAQGSNSPLHF

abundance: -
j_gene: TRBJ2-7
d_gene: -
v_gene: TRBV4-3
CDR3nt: TGCGCCAGCAGCCAAGGGGGGGTAGGCTACGAGCAGTACTTC
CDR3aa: CASSQGGVGYEQYF

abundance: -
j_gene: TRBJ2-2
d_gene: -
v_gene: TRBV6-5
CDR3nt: TGTGCCAGCATCCCGGACAGGGAGGGCACCGGGGAGCTGTTTTTT
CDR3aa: CASIPDREGTGELFF

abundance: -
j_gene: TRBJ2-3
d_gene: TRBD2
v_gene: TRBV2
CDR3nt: TGTGCCAGCAGTTCCTTCGTTTGGGTAGCGGGGAGCCTGGGCACAGATACGCAGTATTTT
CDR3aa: CASSSFVWVAGSLGTDTQYF

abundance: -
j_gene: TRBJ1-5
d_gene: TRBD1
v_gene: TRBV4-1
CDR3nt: TGCGCCAGCAGCCAAGTCGGACAGGGGTCCAATCAGCCCCAGCATTTT
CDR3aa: CASSQVGQGSNQPQHF